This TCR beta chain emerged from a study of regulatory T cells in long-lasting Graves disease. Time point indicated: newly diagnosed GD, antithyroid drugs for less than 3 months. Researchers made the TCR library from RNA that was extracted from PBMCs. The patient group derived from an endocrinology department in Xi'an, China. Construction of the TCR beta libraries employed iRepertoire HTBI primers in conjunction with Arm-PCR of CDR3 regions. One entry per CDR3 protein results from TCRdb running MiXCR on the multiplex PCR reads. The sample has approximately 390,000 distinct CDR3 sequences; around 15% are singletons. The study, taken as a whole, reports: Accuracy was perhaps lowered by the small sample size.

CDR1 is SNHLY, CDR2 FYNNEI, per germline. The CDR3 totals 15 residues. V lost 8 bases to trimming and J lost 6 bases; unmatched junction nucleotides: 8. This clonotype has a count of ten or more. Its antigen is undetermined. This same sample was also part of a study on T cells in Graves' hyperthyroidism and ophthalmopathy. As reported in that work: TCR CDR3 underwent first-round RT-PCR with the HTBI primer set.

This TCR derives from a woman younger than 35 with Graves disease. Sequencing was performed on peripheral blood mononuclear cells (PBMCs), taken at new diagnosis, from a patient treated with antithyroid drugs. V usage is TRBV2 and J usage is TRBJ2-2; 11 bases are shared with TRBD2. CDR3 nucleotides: TGTGCCAGCGGAGGGAGACTAGCGGGGTCCGGGGAGCTGTTTTTT. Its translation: CASGGRLAGSGELFF.